This entry is about one T cell receptor beta chain. One end of the junction does not line up with germline, which may come from a read error. The protocol was immunoSEQ multiplex PCR, while the TCRdb copy is restricted to in-frame clones and leaves out a portion. The repertoire consists of fewer than 200,000 clones, with around 93% occurring once and the leading ten covering roughly 4%. This CDR3 region has 8 residues. The germline CDR1 and CDR2 sequences are WNHNN and SYGVQD (reference sequence). The data originate from a study of control samples from healthy donors and cancer patients. This TCR came from a woman aged 55-75 years in good health. The sample taken for sequencing was blood. The J gene is TRBJ2-1, the V gene TRBV10-1; no firm D call. CDR3 loop: CASNEQFF. The CDR3 DNA is TGCGCCAGCAATGAGCAGTTCTTC.